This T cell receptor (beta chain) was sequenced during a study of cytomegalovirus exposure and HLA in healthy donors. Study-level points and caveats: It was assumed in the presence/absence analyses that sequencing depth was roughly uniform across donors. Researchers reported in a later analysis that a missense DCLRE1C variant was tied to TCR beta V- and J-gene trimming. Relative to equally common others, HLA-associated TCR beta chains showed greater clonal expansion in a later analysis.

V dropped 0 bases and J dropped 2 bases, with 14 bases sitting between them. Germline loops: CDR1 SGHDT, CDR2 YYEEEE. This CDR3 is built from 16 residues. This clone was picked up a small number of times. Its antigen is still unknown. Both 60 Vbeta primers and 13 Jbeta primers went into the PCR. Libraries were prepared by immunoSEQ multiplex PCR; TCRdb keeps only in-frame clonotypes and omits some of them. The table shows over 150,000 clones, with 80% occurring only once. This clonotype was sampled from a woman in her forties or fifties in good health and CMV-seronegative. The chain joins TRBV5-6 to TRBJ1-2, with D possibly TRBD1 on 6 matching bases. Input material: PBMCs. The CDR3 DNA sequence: TGTGCCAGCAGCTTGGGCCCGGGGCAGGGGAACTATGGCTACACCTTC. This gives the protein CASSLGPGQGNYGYTF.